Reported below is one T cell receptor beta chain. Its antigen is not known. The sample belongs to a study of shared clonotypes between healthy human individuals. About the research overall: The study used three CD4 naive, three CD4 memory, two CD8 naive and one CD8 memory plate per donor. Overall study results and limits: Compared with memory subsets, naive subsets generally had larger estimated richness.

CDR1 and CDR2 from the germline V gene are LNHDA and SQIVND (reference sequence). The V segment lost 10 bases and the J segment 5 bases; nucleotides outside the gene matches: 21. This CDR3 spans 17 amino acids. Profiling relied on immunoSEQ multiplex PCR, and the TCRdb table lists in-frame clones only, not all of them. The sample records some 2,500,000 clones, approximately 94% being singletons. The chain uses TRBV19 and TRBJ2-5, with 8 bases matching TRBD1. The origin of this receptor is a man between 18 and 29 years old in good health. Some clones in this sample may be carry-over from other donors' samples. Sequenced sample: naive CD4+ T cells from PBMCs. Subset in this sample: CD45RA+ positively selected. The CDR3 sequence: CATALRDRLSSRETQYF. The DNA for the CDR3 is TGTGCCACCGCCCTCCGGGACAGGTTATCATCGAGGGAGACCCAGTACTTC.